This T cell receptor (beta chain) was recovered during a study of OX40 agonist ivuxolimab in advanced cancers. The data were produced by immunoSEQ multiplex PCR, yet TCRdb's version contains in-frame clones alone and is incomplete. The sample lists 75,000 to 95,000 clones; around nine tenths were seen once. The CDR3 contains 14 residues. V dropped 7 bases and J dropped 6; count of bases not matched to a gene: 8. Looked up from germline, CDR1 is SGHAT and CDR2 is FQNNGV. The chain uses TRBV11-2 and TRBJ2-2; 7 bases line up with TRBD2. Material: CD4+ or CD8+ T cells sorted from blood, obtained in a trial of the OX40 agonist ivuxolimab. The TCR originated in an adult with an advanced solid tumor such as melanoma, head and neck, liver or kidney cancer. DNA of the CDR3: TGTGCCAGCACCCTGTTCCGGGGGGCCGGGGAGCTGTTTTTT. Translated, it gives CASTLFRGAGELFF. Supplemented by reference TRBV11-2 and TRBJ2-2, the full variable domain reads EAGVAQSPRYKIIEKRQSVAFWCNPISGHATLYWYQQILGQGPKLLIQFQNNGVVDDSQLPKDRFSAERLKGVDSTLKIQPAKLEDSAVYLCASTLFRGAGELFFGEGSRLTVL.